Below are 25 T cell receptor beta chains sequenced from a single sample in a study of blood T cell repertoires in COVID-19 (dated by TCRdb to about 2020). Library preparation employed the immunoSEQ multiplex PCR assay. TCRdb limited this immuneACCESS table to in-frame rearrangements with V and J called. A share of clones is missing; checked studies link under half to unresolved V genes, and the rest is unexplained. The sample yields 150,000 to 200,000 clones; approximately 83% were counted once. The ten most abundant clones make up about 10% of the sample. Material for sequencing was peripheral blood. These receptors were taken from a human donor with active or convalescent COVID-19. The donor label of this sample is uncertain.

The rearrangement joins TRBV24-1 to TRBJ2-1; 7 bases fit TRBD2. With V trimmed by 0 bases and J by 1 base, 2 bases remained unmatched. The CDR3 runs to 16 residues. Germline CDR1 KGHDR, CDR2 SFDVKD. CDR3 coding DNA: TGTGCCACCAGTGATTTGAAAGCGGGATCCTACAATGAGCAGTTCTTC. It translates to CATSDLKAGSYNEQFF.

The chain is built from TRBV7-9 and TRBJ2-7; a possible D gene is TRBD2 (6 bases). CDR1 and CDR2 (germline): SEHNR, FQNEAQ (reference sequence). V shed 4 bases and J shed 5 bases, with 12 bases lying between them. The length of the CDR3 is 13 residues. This chain's CDR3 is CASSWTGANEQYF. The DNA for the CDR3 is TGTGCCAGCAGCTGGACGGGAGCCAACGAGCAGTACTTC.

The chain combines TRBV18 with TRBJ2-7; TRBD1 matches 8 bases. After removal of 0 bases from V and 0 bases from J, the junction contained 4 bases not matched to a gene. CDR1 and CDR2 from the germline V gene are KGHSH and LQKENI. This CDR3 is built from 16 residues. As DNA, the CDR3 is TGTGCCAGCTCACCACCCGACAGGGGACCCTCCTACGAGCAGTACTTC. This gives the protein CASSPPDRGPSYEQYF.

This rearrangement joins TRBV9 to TRBJ2-7, with 9 bases matching TRBD2. This CDR3 contains 15 residues. Losses at the gene ends were 3 bases for V and 2 bases for J; bases not matched to a gene: 6. Germline V gene lookup returns CDR1 SGDLS and CDR2 YYNGEE. The CDR3, as DNA: TGTGCCAGCAGCGCCATAGCGGGGGAAGCCTACGAGCAGTACTTC. This translates into CASSAIAGEAYEQYF.

This clone was detected a few times. The chain joins TRBV5-6 to TRBJ1-2, with D possibly being TRBD1 (5 bases). Germline loops: CDR1 SGHDT, CDR2 YYEEEE. The V gene lost 7 bases and the J gene lost 0 bases, with 16 bases spanning the gap. This CDR3 contains 15 residues. CDR3 coding DNA: TGTGCCAGCTCTCCCAGCGACAGAGCTAACTATGGCTACACCTTC. It yields the protein CASSPSDRANYGYTF.

V and J are TRBV9 and TRBJ2-1; 7 nucleotides match TRBD1. The V gene's germline CDR1 is SGDLS and CDR2 YYNGEE. The CDR3 has 14 amino acids. V shed 0 bases, J shed 8 bases, and the junction held 5 bases outside the gene matches. CDR3 region: CASSVEGQQDEQFF. The CDR3, as DNA: TGTGCCAGCAGCGTAGAGGGACAGCAGGATGAGCAGTTCTTC.

CDR3 in amino acids: CAADRGSGANVLTF. The CDR3 DNA reads TGTGCCGCAGACAGGGGATCAGGGGCCAACGTCCTGACTTTC. The V call is TRBV19, the J call TRBJ2-6, with TRBD1 matching over 8 bases. CDR3 size: 14 residues. The germline CDR1 and CDR2 sequences are LNHDA and SQIVND (reference sequence). The V segment lost 11 bases and the J segment 4 bases; nucleotides outside the gene matches: 7.

This clone has ten or more counts. The chain links TRBV5-4 to TRBJ2-2; 8 bases match TRBD1. From germline, CDR1 is SGHNT and CDR2 YYREEE (reference sequence). The CDR3 has 14 amino acids. J lost 6 bases, V lost 2 bases, and 3 bases had no gene match. The CDR3 region is CASSLQGGSGELFF. The CDR3 coding sequence is TGTGCCAGCAGCTTACAGGGGGGTTCCGGGGAGCTGTTTTTT.

This chain uses TRBV27 with TRBJ2-7, with a possible D match to TRBD2 (7 bases). The CDR3 length is 15 residues. V lost 4 bases to trimming and J lost 0 bases, with 13 bases between them. Germline-derived CDR1 and CDR2 are MNHEY and SMNVEV (reference sequence). The CDR3 loop is CASSSFGGHSYEQYF. CDR3 DNA: TGTGCCAGCAGTTCCTTCGGGGGGCACTCCTACGAGCAGTACTTC.

The chain has TRBV5-1 and TRBJ2-5; 7 positions match TRBD1. V shed 4 bases and J 5 bases; nucleotides not matched to a gene: 11. Germline CDR1 reads SGHRS; CDR2 reads YFSETQ. The CDR3 is 15 amino acids. CDR3 coding DNA: TGCGCCAGCAGCCCTACAGGGGCCGGAGGTGAGACCCAGTACTTC. It encodes CASSPTGAGGETQYF.

The genes are TRBV6-1 and TRBJ2-7; D unresolved. Trimming pared 2 bases from V and 3 bases from J, leaving 5 bases between. The CDR3 has 12 amino acids. CDR1 MNHNS and CDR2 SASEGT come from the germline V gene. CDR3 DNA: TGTGCCAGCAGTGAACTCAGCTACGAGCAGTACTTC. Translated: CASSELSYEQYF.

This clone was recorded once. CDR3 in amino acids: CASSLKVRTEAFF. The CDR3 DNA follows: TGTGCCAGCAGCCTCAAAGTCAGGACTGAAGCTTTCTTT. V is TRBV7-2 and J is TRBJ1-1; D unresolved. The V and J ends lost 5 bases and 5 bases respectively, with 12 bases between them. Germline CDR1 and CDR2: SGHTA and FQGNSA. The CDR3 contains 13 residues.

J is TRBJ1-2 and V is TRBV30, with 9 bases identical to TRBD1. Germline values: CDR1 GTSNPN, CDR2 SVGIG (reference sequence). With V trimmed by 6 bases and J by 4 bases, 18 bases remained unmatched. The length of the CDR3 is 17 residues. As DNA, the CDR3 is TGTGCCTGCCTACAGACAGGGGGTGAAGTTACAGGCTATGGCTACACCTTC. Translating gives CACLQTGGEVTGYGYTF.

This chain connects TRBV29-1 to TRBJ1-2; maybe TRBD1 (6 bases). Trimming took off 7 bases at V and 4 bases at J, with 13 bases between the two ends. The length of the CDR3 is 12 residues. Germline CDR1 SQVTM, CDR2 ANQGSEA. The CDR3 reads CSAADSPYGYTF. CDR3 nucleotides: TGCAGCGCCGCGGACAGCCCCTATGGCTACACCTTC.

This chain links TRBV3-1 (or the pseudogene TRBV3-2) with TRBJ2-7, with 9 bases lining up with TRBD2. Germline V CDR1 and CDR2: LGHDT, YNNKEL (reference sequence). The CDR3 is 17 amino acids. V was pared by 0 bases and J by 4 bases, with 10 bases of the junction left unmatched. Here the CDR3 DNA reads TGTGCCAGCAGCCAAGATTTAGTGGCCGCGGGAGGGTACGAGCAGTACTTC. This encodes CASSQDLVAAGGYEQYF.

V is TRBV11-2 and J is TRBJ1-3; D may be TRBD1 (6 bases). V was cut by 3 bases and J by 6 bases, with 15 bases left in between. This CDR3 region has 15 residues. CDR1 and CDR2 from the germline V gene are SGHAT and FQNNGV. Here the CDR3 DNA reads TGTGCCAGCAGCTTGTCTTCAGGGGCTTTAAACACCATATATTTT. Its protein product is CASSLSSGALNTIYF.

The gene calls are TRBV7-6 and TRBJ2-7; TRBD2 agrees at 7 bases. The V and J ends lost 0 bases and 2 bases, in that order; junction bases with no gene match: 7. This CDR3 has 16 amino acids. Looked up from germline, CDR1 is SGHVS and CDR2 is FNYEAQ. The CDR3 is CASSLAGEGHTYEQYF. The DNA of the CDR3 is TGTGCCAGCAGCTTAGCAGGGGAGGGGCACACCTACGAGCAGTACTTC.

V and J are TRBV6-2 or TRBV6-3 and TRBJ2-6; TRBD1 matches 7 bases. The germline CDR1 and CDR2 sequences are MNHEY and SVGEGT. Unmatched junction bases numbered 7, after V lost 5 bases and J lost 12 bases. There are 13 residues in the CDR3. The CDR3 nucleotides read TGTGCCAGCAGTATGACAGGGTCTGCCGTCCTGACTTTC. This gives the protein CASSMTGSAVLTF.

The CDR3 nucleotides are TGTGCCAGCAACCGAGAGCTGAACACTGAAGCTTTCTTT. It translates to CASNRELNTEAFF. This chain connects TRBV7-9 to TRBJ1-1; D call uncertain. Trimming removed 7 bases at V and 0 bases at J, with 9 bases between. The germline CDR1 and CDR2 sequences are SEHNR and FQNEAQ (reference sequence). This CDR3 comprises 13 residues.

The chain carries TRBV19 and TRBJ2-1, with 8 bases fitting TRBD2. The CDR3 contains 15 residues. V lost 3 bases, J lost 6 bases, and 7 bases stayed unmatched. Germline V CDR1 and CDR2: LNHDA, SQIVND (reference sequence). The CDR3 is CASSIRGGSANEQFF. For the CDR3, the DNA is TGTGCCAGTAGTATCCGGGGGGGCTCAGCCAATGAGCAGTTCTTC.

The chain is built from TRBV21-1 and TRBJ1-5. TRBV21-1 is an annotated pseudogene. The CDR3 is made up of 12 amino acids. CDR3 in amino acids: CASICGNQPQHF. The DNA of the CDR3 is TGTGCCAGCATATGTGGCAATCAGCCCCAGCATTTT.

The CDR3 nucleotides read TGTGCCTGGAGTTCAGGGCTTGGTGAGAATGAAGCTTTCTTT. Translated, it gives CAWSSGLGENEAFF. J is TRBJ1-1 and V is TRBV30, with a tentative D call TRBD1 (5 bases). Germline CDR1 and CDR2: GTSNPN and SVGIG (reference sequence). The CDR3 runs 14 residues. Between the trimmed V and J ends, which lost 2 bases and 7 bases, there was a span of 17 bases.

The gene calls are TRBV3-1 (or the pseudogene TRBV3-2) and TRBJ2-3, with a tentative D call TRBD2 (6 bases). The CDR3 is 15 amino acids. V lost 0 bases and J 6 bases, leaving 13 bases between the germline ends. Germline CDR1 is LGHDT and CDR2 is YNNKEL (reference sequence). CDR3 DNA: TGTGCCAGCAGCCAAGAATGGAGGGGACGGGATACGCAGTATTTT. Amino acid sequence: CASSQEWRGRDTQYF.

There are a few counts of this clone. This chain joins TRBV6-4 and TRBJ2-7, with D perhaps TRBD1 (5 bases). Germline V gene sequence: CDR1 MRHNA, CDR2 SNTAGT. This CDR3 is 14 amino acids long. Trimming pared 0 bases from V and 5 bases from J, leaving 11 bases between. DNA of the CDR3: TGTGCCAGCAGTGACTCGAAGACAGAGCACGAGCAGTACTTC. Protein: CASSDSKTEHEQYF.

The chain recombines TRBV4-3 with TRBJ2-2, with D possibly being TRBD2 (6 bases). Germline assignment: CDR1 LGHNA and CDR2 YSLEER. Deletions cut 0 bases from V and 5 bases from J, with 10 bases between. The CDR3 runs to 15 residues. The CDR3 loop is CASSQETRQTGELFF. The CDR3 DNA reads TGCGCCAGCAGCCAAGAGACTAGACAGACCGGGGAGCTGTTTTTT.